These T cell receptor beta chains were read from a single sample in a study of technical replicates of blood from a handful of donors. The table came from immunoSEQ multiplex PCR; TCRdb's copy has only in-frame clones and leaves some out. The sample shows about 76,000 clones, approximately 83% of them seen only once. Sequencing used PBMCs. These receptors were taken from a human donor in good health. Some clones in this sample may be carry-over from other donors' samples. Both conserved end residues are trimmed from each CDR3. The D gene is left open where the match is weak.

ASSSGLAGDFEQY | TRBD2 | TRBJ2-7 | TRBV5-1
ASSYGTQSSYEQY | - | TRBJ2-7 | TRBV4-1
ASSQGWRGHYEQY | - | TRBJ2-7 | TRBV4-3
ASSSGRGITYEQY | - | TRBJ2-7 | TRBV7-2
AWSPGGAPEAF | - | TRBJ1-1 | TRBV30
ASSGQGARRSPLH | TRBD1 | TRBJ1-6 | TRBV27
ASSPLGGARTGELF | TRBD2 | TRBJ2-2 | TRBV7-3
ASSFEREGTQY | TRBD2 | TRBJ2-5 | TRBV11-2
ASSVEDSPNYGYT | - | TRBJ1-2 | TRBV9
AIDDRGYEQY | TRBD1 | TRBJ2-7 | TRBV10-3
ASSPPRGTDTQY | - | TRBJ2-3 | TRBV18
ASKGWVAGDNGDEQF | TRBD2 | TRBJ2-1 | TRBV11-2
ASSYGGGNSPLH | - | TRBJ1-6 | TRBV6-5
ASSGSGLEQY | - | TRBJ2-7 | TRBV2
ASSYFYSGANVLT | - | TRBJ2-6 | TRBV6-5
ASSLGTGGPYEQY | TRBD1 | TRBJ2-7 | TRBV7-9
ASSEERGWAGYT | - | TRBJ1-2 | TRBV2
ASSEYRGQIYNEQF | TRBD1 | TRBJ2-1 | TRBV11-2
AISVLQGKNTEAF | TRBD1 | TRBJ1-1 | TRBV10-3
ASSLLVAGSYNEQF | - | TRBJ2-1 | TRBV27
ASSPNAVGEAF | - | TRBJ1-1 | TRBV7-8
ASSPVTGVDQPQH | TRBD1 | TRBJ1-5 | TRBV7-2
ASSIVAGEGEQF | TRBD2 | TRBJ2-1 | TRBV19
ASSVDAGVGETQY | TRBD2 | TRBJ2-5 | TRBV9
ASSPDRTAPNYGYT | - | TRBJ1-2 | TRBV7-6
ASSYSNVGQPQH | - | TRBJ1-5 | TRBV6-5
ASSLASGSSYEQY | TRBD2 | - | TRBV7-9
ASNPGQYYNSPLH | TRBD1 | TRBJ1-6 | TRBV19
ASSLEWSSSGNTIY | - | TRBJ1-3 | TRBV5-1
ASSFPHQQETQY | - | TRBJ2-5 | TRBV28
ASSLRQGGYGYT | - | TRBJ1-2 | TRBV7-9
ATGGDYYEQY | - | TRBJ2-7 | TRBV10-3
ASSYGQGAYGYT | TRBD1 | TRBJ1-2 | TRBV5-6
ASSIGQPGELF | - | TRBJ2-2 | TRBV5-4